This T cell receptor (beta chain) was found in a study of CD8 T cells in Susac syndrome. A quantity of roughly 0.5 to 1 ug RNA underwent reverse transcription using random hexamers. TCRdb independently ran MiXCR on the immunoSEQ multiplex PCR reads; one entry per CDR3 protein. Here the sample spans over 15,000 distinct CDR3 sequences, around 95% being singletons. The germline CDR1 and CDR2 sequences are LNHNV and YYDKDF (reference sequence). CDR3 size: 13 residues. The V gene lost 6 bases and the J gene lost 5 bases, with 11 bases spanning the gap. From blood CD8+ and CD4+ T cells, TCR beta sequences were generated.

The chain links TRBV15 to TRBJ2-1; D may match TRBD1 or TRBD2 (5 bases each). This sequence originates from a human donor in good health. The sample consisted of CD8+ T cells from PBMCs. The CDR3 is CATRGVGDNEQFF. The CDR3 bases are TGTGCCACCAGGGGAGTGGGGGACAATGAGCAGTTCTTC.